These 28 T cell receptor beta chains were all obtained from the same sample, sequenced in a study of T-cell reconstitution after alpha-beta-depleted transplantation in children. Library preparation (for TCRbeta) was performed with unique molecular identifiers. TCRdb re-called the PCR reads with MiXCR, one entry per CDR3 protein. The data show some 340,000 distinct CDR3 sequences, 10% seen once. Sequenced material: PBMCs from the stem cell graft donor, taken from the stem cell graft. These TCRs come from a human donor who donated a stem cell graft to a child with acute lymphoblastic leukemia.

The rearrangement uses TRBV9 and TRBJ2-2; D gene ambiguous. Trimming left V 1 base short and J 0 bases short, with 10 bases between. This CDR3 has 16 residues. Germline V gene lookup returns CDR1 SGDLS and CDR2 YYNGEE. CDR3 in amino acids: CASSVSAAPNTGELFF. In DNA form, the CDR3 reads TGTGCCAGCAGCGTATCTGCGGCCCCGAACACCGGGGAGCTGTTTTTT.

The rearrangement links TRBV7-2 to TRBJ1-1; D possibly corresponds to TRBD1 (5 bases). Between the trimmed V and J ends, which lost 0 bases and 6 bases, there was a span of 11 bases. This CDR3 is 14 amino acids long. Germline-derived CDR1 and CDR2 are SGHTA and FQGNSA. The CDR3 DNA sequence: TGTGCCAGCAGCTTAGCGCTTGGGGCCCCTGAAGCTTTCTTT. Its translation: CASSLALGAPEAFF.

V usage is TRBV7-2 and J usage is TRBJ2-2; 10 positions match TRBD2. J was trimmed by 4 bases and V by 1 base; bases with no gene match: 6. Germline V gene lookup returns CDR1 SGHTA and CDR2 FQGNSA. This CDR3 is built from 17 residues. The CDR3 is CASSLGEREGLTGELFF. CDR3 coding DNA: TGTGCCAGCAGCTTAGGGGAGCGGGAGGGCCTCACCGGGGAGCTGTTTTTT.

This clonotype was recorded at least ten times. This sequence joins TRBV6-6 and TRBJ1-2; 9 nucleotides line up with TRBD1. Germline-derived CDR1 and CDR2 are MNHNY and SVGAGI (reference sequence). The CDR3 consists of 13 residues. V shed 8 bases, J shed 10 bases, and the junction held 11 bases outside the gene matches. CDR3 amino acids: CASHVQGATPYTF. The DNA of the CDR3 is TGTGCCAGCCATGTACAGGGGGCGACCCCCTACACCTTC.

This sequence joins TRBV2 and TRBJ1-4, with D hard to call. Between the trimmed V and J ends, which lost 4 bases and 0 bases, there was a span of 12 bases. CDR3 length equals 16 residues. Per germline, CDR1 SNHLY and CDR2 FYNNEI. The CDR3 here is CASSATETATNEKLFF. CDR3 sequence (DNA): TGTGCCAGCAGTGCTACAGAGACCGCAACTAATGAAAAACTGTTTTTT.

This chain joins TRBV12-3 or TRBV12-4 and TRBJ2-7; D unclear. V gave up 6 bases and J gave up 1 base, with 13 bases separating them. The CDR3 has 14 amino acids. The CDR3 DNA is TGTGCCAGCAGCCCCGACACAAGGTCCTACGAGCAGTACTTC. This codes for CASSPDTRSYEQYF.

This clonotype was seen a handful of times. The chain recombines TRBV29-1 with TRBJ1-2, with a possible D match to TRBD1 (6 bases). The germline V gene has CDR1 SQVTM and CDR2 ANQGSEA. This CDR3 is 14 amino acids long. Trimming removed 1 base at V and 6 bases at J, with 15 bases between. CDR3 loop: CSVEVGTSSHGYTF. The CDR3 nucleotides are TGCAGCGTTGAAGTGGGGACATCTAGCCATGGCTACACCTTC. Filled out from reference TRBV29-1 and TRBJ1-2, the complete variable domain reads SAVISQKPSRDICQRGTSLTIQCQVDSQVTMMFWYRQQPGQSLTLIATANQGSEATYESGFVIDKFPISRPNLTFSTLTVSNMSPEDSSIYLCSVEVGTSSHGYTFGSGTRLTVV.

The chain employs TRBV7-6 and TRBJ2-1, with unresolved D. CDR1 and CDR2 (germline): SGHVS, FNYEAQ. This CDR3 is built from 16 residues. V shed 1 base and J shed 5 bases, with 15 bases lying between them. The CDR3 DNA sequence: TGTGCCAGCAGCTTAGGAGCCTGGGTGGGAAACAATGAGCAGTTCTTC. Its translation is CASSLGAWVGNNEQFF.

This clonotype was detected many times. The chain employs TRBV5-6 and TRBJ1-1; D remains unclear. The length of the CDR3 is 16 residues. Germline V gives CDR1 SGHDT, CDR2 YYEEEE. V was trimmed by 1 base and J by 6 bases, leaving 19 bases between them. This CDR3 reads CASSLTPGALPSEAFF. The CDR3 coding sequence is TGTGCCAGCAGCTTGACCCCGGGAGCCCTCCCATCTGAAGCTTTCTTT.

This clonotype was counted at least ten times. This chain uses TRBV5-1 with TRBJ2-7, with 9 bases lining up with TRBD1. V was clipped by 6 bases and J by 1 base; unmatched bases: 5. Germline V gene lookup returns CDR1 SGHRS and CDR2 YFSETQ. The CDR3 has 14 residues. The CDR3: CASTPGQGSYEQYF. The CDR3 bases are TGCGCCAGCACCCCGGGACAGGGATCCTACGAGCAGTACTTC.

This clonotype was detected only a few times. The chain recombines TRBV20-1 with TRBJ2-3; 7 bases match TRBD2. This CDR3 has 16 residues. V lost 5 bases to trimming and J lost 4 bases; unmatched junction nucleotides: 15. Germline values: CDR1 DFQATT, CDR2 SNEGSKA (reference sequence). The CDR3 coding sequence is TGCAGTGCTGACCTAAGGACTAGAATTGTGTCAGATACGCAGTATTTT. Its translation: CSADLRTRIVSDTQYF.

The chain joins TRBV27 to TRBJ2-4; the D is unclear. The CDR3 consists of 12 residues. The V end lost 0 bases, the J end lost 7 bases, and 4 bases lay between the germline ends. Germline CDR1 and CDR2: MNHEY and SMNVEV (reference sequence). The CDR3 DNA reads TGTGCCAGCAGTTTATCGGCGAACATTCAGTACTTC. This gives the protein CASSLSANIQYF.

This clonotype was seen only a few times. The rearrangement joins TRBV5-1 to TRBJ1-1; D unclear. The CDR3 has 14 residues. The germline gives CDR1 SGHRS, CDR2 YFSETQ. Trimming pared 0 bases from V and 1 base from J, leaving 7 bases between. DNA of the CDR3: TGCGCCAGCAGCTTGGACCAATCGAACACTGAAGCTTTCTTT. Protein product: CASSLDQSNTEAFF.

This clonotype has ten or more counts. The CDR3 bases are TGCAGCGTTGGAGGGACAGGGGGCCTGGAGACCCAGTACTTC. As protein: CSVGGTGGLETQYF. V and J are TRBV29-1 and TRBJ2-5; 12 bases are a match to TRBD1. This CDR3 is 14 amino acids long. J lost 5 bases, V lost 4 bases, and 5 bases had no gene match. The germline CDR1 and CDR2 sequences are SQVTM and ANQGSEA.

This clonotype was detected a few times. The genes are TRBV5-6 and TRBJ2-2, with D unclear. The CDR3 has 14 amino acids. With 1 base removed from V and 2 bases from J, the gap between germline ends came to 6 bases. Looked up from germline, CDR1 is SGHDT and CDR2 is YYEEEE. CDR3 DNA sequence: TGTGCCAGCAGCTTGATCCCCAACACCGGGGAGCTGTTTTTT. This sequence encodes CASSLIPNTGELFF.

This clonotype was recorded a few times. V usage is TRBV5-1 and J usage is TRBJ2-5, with a tentative D call TRBD1 (6 bases). V was cut by 4 bases and J by 1 base, with 20 bases left in between. The CDR3 is 17 residues long. The germline gives CDR1 SGHRS, CDR2 YFSETQ. The CDR3 sequence: CASSPGTKSTSQETQYF. The CDR3 DNA sequence: TGCGCCAGCAGCCCCGGGACAAAATCCACGAGCCAAGAGACCCAGTACTTC.

V usage is TRBV10-3 and J usage is TRBJ2-1; the match to TRBD2 covers 8 bases. The CDR3 sequence is 18 residues long. V gave up 7 bases and J gave up 0 bases; unmatched junction bases: 14. Germline V gene sequence: CDR1 ENHRY, CDR2 SYGVKD. The CDR3 DNA is TGTGCCATCAAGCGGGTTAGCGGGACTGGAAGCTCCTACAATGAGCAGTTCTTC. This translates into CAIKRVSGTGSSYNEQFF.

This clonotype was counted between two and nine times. Here the CDR3 reads CASSYPRDGRTSGYNEQFF. CDR3 DNA: TGTGCCAGCAGCTACCCTCGGGACGGCAGGACTAGCGGTTACAATGAGCAGTTCTTC. V gene TRBV7-6 combines with J gene TRBJ2-1, with 10 bases lining up with TRBD2. The CDR3 covers 19 residues. Germline V gives CDR1 SGHVS, CDR2 FNYEAQ. V was pared by 4 bases and J by 4 bases, with 16 bases of the junction left unmatched. The whole variable domain, filled in from reference TRBV7-6 and TRBJ2-1, reads GAGVSQSPRYKVTKRGQDVALRCDPISGHVSLYWYRQALGQGPEFLTYFNYEAQQDKSGLPNDRFSAERPEGSISTLTIQRTEQRDSAMYRCASSYPRDGRTSGYNEQFFGPGTRLTVL.

This clonotype was recorded many times. V usage is TRBV12-3 or TRBV12-4 and J usage is TRBJ1-2, with 8 bases identical to TRBD1. Germline trimming cut 5 bases from V and 4 bases from J; bases unmatched to any gene: 6. This CDR3 contains 14 residues. The CDR3 protein is CASSPTGVGYGYTF. The CDR3 region has the DNA TGTGCCAGCAGTCCGACAGGGGTTGGCTATGGCTACACCTTC.

This clonotype was found many times. The chain combines TRBV12-3 or TRBV12-4 with TRBJ2-5; D is uncertain. Trimming left V 5 bases short and J 5 bases short, with 6 bases between. CDR3 length equals 11 residues. This CDR3 is CASSTRETQYF. The CDR3 DNA reads TGTGCCAGCAGTACGCGGGAGACCCAGTACTTC.

This clonotype was seen only a few times. The chain is built from TRBV20-1 and TRBJ2-1; a weak D match, TRBD2 (5 bases). V was cut by 3 bases and J by 0 bases, with 9 bases left in between. The CDR3 contains 14 residues. Germline CDR1 and CDR2: DFQATT and SNEGSKA (reference sequence). The CDR3 DNA is TGCAGTGCTAGGGCTGCGGGCTCCTACAATGAGCAGTTCTTC. It yields the protein CSARAAGSYNEQFF.

This clonotype was seen only a few times. The J gene is TRBJ1-3, the V gene TRBV9; the D is unclear. Germline-derived CDR1 and CDR2 are SGDLS and YYNGEE. V lost 4 bases to trimming and J lost 0 bases, with 14 bases between them. The CDR3 loop spans 16 amino acids. CDR3 protein: CASSPATGSSGNTIYF. The CDR3 nucleotides are TGTGCCAGCAGCCCGGCGACGGGGAGCTCTGGAAACACCATATATTTT.

This clonotype was counted between two and nine times. The V gene is TRBV3-1, the J gene TRBJ2-1; perhaps TRBD1 as D (5 bases). V lost 4 bases to trimming and J lost 5 bases, with 15 bases between them. Per germline, CDR1 LGHDT and CDR2 YNNKEL (reference sequence). The CDR3 is 15 amino acids. The CDR3 DNA follows: TGTGCCAGCAGCCCCGACAGCCGGAATAACAATGAGCAGTTCTTC. Translated, it gives CASSPDSRNNNEQFF.

This clonotype was detected many times. The CDR3 region has the DNA TGTGCCAGCAGCTTAGGGGGTCGATACGAGCAGTACTTC. Translation: CASSLGGRYEQYF. The V call is TRBV7-6, the J call TRBJ2-7; no clear D gene. The CDR3 covers 13 residues. From germline, CDR1 is SGHVS and CDR2 FNYEAQ. The germline V and J ends were trimmed by 1 base and 4 bases, with 8 bases remaining between them.

This chain connects TRBV20-1 to TRBJ2-7, with TRBD2 identical over 7 bases. CDR1 and CDR2 from the germline V gene are DFQATT and SNEGSKA (reference sequence). The CDR3 runs 13 residues. Losses at the gene ends were 5 bases for V and 3 bases for J; bases not matched to a gene: 7. This chain's CDR3 is CSASGTNSYEQYF. The CDR3 DNA sequence: TGCAGTGCTTCCGGGACTAATAGCTACGAGCAGTACTTC.

The sample holds a few counts of this clonotype. The CDR3 DNA is TGTGCCAGCAGCTTAGTTGGAGACACCATAGGGGAGCAGTTCTTC. Translated, it gives CASSLVGDTIGEQFF. The chain joins TRBV7-2 to TRBJ2-1; D is uncertain. The V gene's germline CDR1 is SGHTA and CDR2 FQGNSA. V lost 1 base to trimming and J lost 10 bases, with 17 bases between them. CDR3 length: 15 amino acids.

This clonotype has more than one count but fewer than ten. The chain joins TRBV7-3 to TRBJ2-7, with D perhaps matching TRBD1 (5 bases). The CDR3 is 14 amino acids. Looked up from germline, CDR1 is SGHTA and CDR2 is FQGTGA. The ends were cut back, 2 bases at V and 6 bases at J, with 14 bases in the middle. The CDR3 loop is CASSLDTGTGEQYF. The CDR3 nucleotides read TGTGCCAGCAGCTTAGATACAGGTACTGGCGAGCAGTACTTC. Drawing the rest from reference TRBV7-3 and TRBJ2-7, the complete variable domain is GAGVSQTPSNKVTEKGKYVELRCDPISGHTALYWYRQSLGQGPEFLIYFQGTGAADDSGLPNDRFFAVRPEGSVSTLKIQRTERGDSAVYLCASSLDTGTGEQYFGPGTRLTVT.

The J gene is TRBJ1-2, the V gene TRBV11-2, with 7 bases fitting TRBD1. Germline V lookup: CDR1 SGHAT, CDR2 FQNNGV. The CDR3 consists of 15 residues. J was trimmed by 1 base and V by 1 base; bases with no gene match: 3. The CDR3, as DNA: TGTGCCAGCAGCTTAGGACAGGGCCATAACTATGGCTACACCTTC. Translated, it gives CASSLGQGHNYGYTF.